This T cell receptor (beta chain) originates from a study of cytomegalovirus exposure and HLA in healthy donors. Whole-study findings and limits: The classifier reportedly diagnosed cytomegalovirus status with high sensitivity and specificity. Within the 120 or so validation repertoires, first-cohort TCR clusters tended to co-occur, according to a later analysis. Rarity characterized most TCR sequences, yet some public TCRs appeared in many donors. Three chains linked to CMV were shown in vitro to be specific for CMV antigens.

In the case of this clone: Its antigen remains unidentified.

The assay was immunoSEQ multiplex PCR, and TCRdb's table has in-frame clones only and misses some. The sample records around 400,000 clones, 86% being singletons. With V trimmed by 7 bases and J by 3 bases, 8 bases remained unmatched. This CDR3 spans 15 amino acids. Germline V CDR1 and CDR2: MDHEN, SYDVKM. Sequenced input: PBMCs. The sequence was collected from a woman aged 18-30 years in good health and CMV-seronegative. This chain links TRBV28 with TRBJ2-1, with 8 bases matching TRBD2. The CDR3 DNA follows: TGTGCCAGCACCCTGGGACTAGGAGGCTACAATGAGCAGTTCTTC. Its protein product is CASTLGLGGYNEQFF.